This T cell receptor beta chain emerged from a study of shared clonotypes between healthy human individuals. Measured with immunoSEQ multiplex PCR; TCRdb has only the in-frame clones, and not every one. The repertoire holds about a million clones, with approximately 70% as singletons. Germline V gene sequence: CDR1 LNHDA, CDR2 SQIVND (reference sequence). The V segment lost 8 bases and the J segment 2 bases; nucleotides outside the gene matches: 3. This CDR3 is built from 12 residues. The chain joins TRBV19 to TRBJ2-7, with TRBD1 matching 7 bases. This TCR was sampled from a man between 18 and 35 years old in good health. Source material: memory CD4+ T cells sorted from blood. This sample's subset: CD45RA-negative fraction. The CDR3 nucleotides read TGTGCCAGTTGCCAGGGGGCCTACGAGCAGTACTTC. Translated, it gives CASCQGAYEQYF. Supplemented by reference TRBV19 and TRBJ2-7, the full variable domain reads DGGITQSPKYLFRKEGQNVTLSCEQNLNHDAMYWYRQDPGQGLRLIYYSQIVNDFQKGDIAEGYSVSREKKESFPLTVTSAQKNPTAFYLCASCQGAYEQYFGPGTRLTVT.